In this sample, the clone carrying this T cell receptor beta chain turned up once. Its specificity is not known. It was autoimmune disease history or systemic immunosuppression that excluded patients. The sample is drawn from a study of OX40 agonist ivuxolimab in advanced cancers. Study-level background: Clinicians treated patients with ivuxolimab, an agonistic anti-OX40 (CD134) antibody. Males comprised 70% to 90% of the group, whose mean age was 60 years (range 23 to 79).

Sequencing used immunoSEQ multiplex PCR; TCRdb keeps in-frame clones, though not all of them. The repertoire holds roughly 100,000 clones, with approximately 83% as singletons. General study points: CD4+ T cells averaged fewer expanded clones than CD8+ T cells.

There are 16 residues in the CDR3. Germline-derived CDR1 and CDR2 are MNHEY and SMNVEV (reference sequence). After removal of 6 bases from V and 7 bases from J, the junction contained 11 bases not matched to a gene. Sequences were derived from CD4+ or CD8+ T cells sorted from blood, sampled in a trial of the OX40 agonist ivuxolimab. The V gene is TRBV27, the J gene TRBJ1-6; 8 bases are a match to TRBD1. The sequence came from an adult with an advanced solid tumor such as melanoma, head and neck, liver or kidney cancer. The chain's CDR3 is CASRTRQGAGNSPLHF. The DNA for the CDR3 is TGTGCCAGCAGGACAAGGCAGGGGGCAGGGAATTCACCCCTCCACTTT.